The 25 T cell receptor beta chains below were found in one sample sequenced in a study of blood T cell repertoires in COVID-19. The repertoire was sequenced with immunoSEQ multiplex PCR; TCRdb's copy has only in-frame clones and lacks some. Of 160,000 or so clones listed, around 87% are singletons. Specimen: PBMCs or T cells enriched from blood (not recorded which). Receptors originate from a woman in her 50s who had recovered from COVID-19.

This chain joins TRBV30 and TRBJ1-2; no clear D gene. Per the germline V gene, CDR1 is GTSNPN and CDR2 is SVGIG (reference sequence). The ends were cut back, 0 bases at V and 3 bases at J, with 8 bases in the middle. The CDR3 consists of 13 residues. Here the CDR3 DNA reads TGTGCCTGGAGTGTAGCCCACGACTATGGCTACACCTTC. It specifies CAWSVAHDYGYTF.

As DNA, the CDR3 is TGTGCCAGCAGTTCCGGGACAGCCCCAGGACAGGGGCAGTACTTC. Amino acid sequence: CASSSGTAPGQGQYF. This chain connects TRBV2 to TRBJ2-7, with 8 positions matching TRBD1. The CDR3 covers 15 residues. V lost 5 bases and J lost 9; bases outside the gene matches: 15. Per the germline V gene, CDR1 is SNHLY and CDR2 is FYNNEI.

This chain connects TRBV28 to TRBJ2-7; 9 bases agree with TRBD1. V trimming: 6 bases; J trimming: 3 bases; junction bases outside the gene matches: 6. Germline CDR1 and CDR2: MDHEN and SYDVKM. This CDR3 contains 14 residues. This chain's CDR3 is CASRRTGEGYEQYF. The DNA for the CDR3 is TGTGCCAGCAGACGGACAGGGGAGGGCTACGAGCAGTACTTC.

V usage is TRBV7-6 and J usage is TRBJ2-7; possible D gene TRBD1, 5 bases. The CDR3 runs 14 residues. Germline-derived CDR1 and CDR2 are SGHVS and FNYEAQ. V was shortened by 1 base and J by 9 bases, with 16 bases between the two germline ends. CDR3 amino acids: CASSLVVAGKAQYF. The CDR3 DNA reads as TGTGCCAGCAGCTTAGTCGTGGCAGGGAAGGCGCAGTACTTC. The variable domain in full, completed from reference TRBV7-6 and TRBJ2-7, reads GAGVSQSPRYKVTKRGQDVALRCDPISGHVSLYWYRQALGQGPEFLTYFNYEAQQDKSGLPNDRFSAERPEGSISTLTIQRTEQRDSAMYRCASSLVVAGKAQYFGPGTRLTVT.

The V call is TRBV18, the J call TRBJ2-4; a weak D match, TRBD2 (7 bases). The V gene lost 3 bases and the J gene lost 1 base, with 22 bases spanning the gap. Germline V gene lookup returns CDR1 KGHSH and CDR2 LQKENI. The CDR3 runs 19 residues. In nucleotides, the CDR3 is TGTGCCAGCTCACCCGAGGTTTTTGGGGGGGCCGGGGCCAAAAACATTCAGTACTTC. Translating it yields CASSPEVFGGAGAKNIQYF.

The chain joins TRBV27 to TRBJ2-7; 8 bases align to TRBD1. V shed 7 bases, J shed 2 bases, and the junction held 10 bases outside the gene matches. This CDR3 has 15 residues. Germline V gene lookup returns CDR1 MNHEY and CDR2 SMNVEV (reference sequence). The CDR3, as DNA: TGTGCCAGCAAGTTAAGACAGGGGCTGGCCTACGAGCAGTACTTC. The encoded protein is CASKLRQGLAYEQYF.

The chain combines TRBV7-3 with TRBJ2-2; TRBD1 aligns across 8 bases. The V gene end was trimmed by 0 bases and the J gene end by 6 bases; junction bases not matched to a gene: 9. Germline CDR1 SGHTA, CDR2 FQGTGA. CDR3 length equals 17 residues. This CDR3 reads CASSLTFQGASPGELFF. The DNA of the CDR3 is TGTGCCAGCAGCTTAACATTTCAGGGGGCGTCTCCCGGGGAGCTGTTTTTT.

V gene TRBV7-9 combines with J gene TRBJ2-4; a possible D gene is TRBD1 (5 bases). Germline loops: CDR1 SEHNR, CDR2 FQNEAQ (reference sequence). Trimming left V 4 bases short and J 3 bases short, with 16 bases between. This CDR3 is built from 16 residues. CDR3 residues: CASSSAGFQSKNIQYF. The CDR3 nucleotides read TGTGCCAGCAGCTCCGCAGGGTTTCAGAGCAAAAACATTCAGTACTTC.

The chain carries TRBV5-6 and TRBJ1-1; D unresolved. CDR1 SGHDT and CDR2 YYEEEE come from the germline V gene. Trimming left V 3 bases short and J 5 bases short, with 8 bases between. The CDR3 is 12 amino acids. The CDR3 loop is CASSSLRTEAFF. CDR3 sequence (DNA): TGTGCCAGCAGCTCCTTGAGGACTGAAGCTTTCTTT.

This sequence joins TRBV6-5 and TRBJ2-7; 7 nucleotides match TRBD1. This CDR3 region has 14 residues. Germline-derived CDR1 and CDR2 are MNHEY and SVGAGI. With 2 bases clipped from V and 4 bases from J, the junction kept 5 bases outside the gene matches. The CDR3: CASSYVGRGYEQYF. CDR3 sequence (DNA): TGTGCCAGCAGTTACGTAGGCAGGGGGTACGAGCAGTACTTC.

The CDR3 region is CASSYLSGANYGYTF. The CDR3 bases are TGTGCCAGCAGTTACTTATCGGGAGCCAACTATGGCTACACCTTC. This chain connects TRBV6-5 to TRBJ1-2; D gene unclear. The CDR3 contains 15 residues. Trimming removed 1 base at V and 2 bases at J, with 11 bases between. Germline loops: CDR1 MNHEY, CDR2 SVGAGI.

The chain recombines TRBV7-3 with TRBJ1-2; 11 bases are shared with TRBD1. The CDR3 has 15 amino acids. The germline gives CDR1 SGHTA, CDR2 FQGTGA. V trimming: 5 bases; J trimming: 5 bases; junction bases outside the gene matches: 7. CDR3 amino acids: CASSRTGGEGYGYTF. The CDR3 DNA reads TGTGCCAGCAGCCGGACAGGGGGCGAAGGGTATGGCTACACCTTC.

The V call is TRBV4-2, the J call TRBJ2-7, with a weak D call TRBD2 (7 bases). The CDR3 has 17 amino acids. Germline CDR1 and CDR2: LGHNA and YNFKEQ. V was trimmed by 5 bases and J by 4 bases, leaving 24 bases between them. CDR3 DNA sequence: TGTGCCAGCAGCGACATAATTTCGGTGGGGGGGCAATACGAGCAGTACTTC. Translating it yields CASSDIISVGGQYEQYF.

The genes are TRBV7-2 and TRBJ1-1, with D possibly TRBD1 on 5 matching bases. CDR3 length: 14 residues. The V end was cut by 1 base, the J end by 4 bases, with 10 bases between. Germline assignment: CDR1 SGHTA and CDR2 FQGNSA. The CDR3 loop is CASSLDAGPTEAFF. The CDR3 nucleotides are TGTGCCAGCAGCTTAGACGCAGGGCCCACTGAAGCTTTCTTT.

The chain is built from TRBV2 and TRBJ2-6, with TRBD1 identical over 8 bases. The V gene's germline CDR1 is SNHLY and CDR2 FYNNEI. V was clipped by 2 bases and J by 3 bases; unmatched bases: 6. The CDR3 covers 17 residues. CDR3 in DNA: TGTGCCAGCAGTGAAAGGAGGACAGGGTTTGGGGCCAACGTCCTGACTTTC. Residues: CASSERRTGFGANVLTF. Full variable domain (remainder filled in from reference TRBV2 and TRBJ2-6): EPEVTQTPSHQVTQMGQEVILRCVPISNHLYFYWYRQILGQKVEFLVSFYNNEISEKSEIFDDQFSVERPDGSNFTLKIRSTKLEDSAMYFCASSERRTGFGANVLTFGAGSRLTVL.

The chain carries TRBV11-3 and TRBJ2-5; 12 bases match TRBD2. The CDR3 loop spans 17 amino acids. The V segment lost 1 base and the J segment 2 bases; nucleotides outside the gene matches: 5. Germline assignment: CDR1 SGHNT and CDR2 YENEEA. The CDR3 loop reads CASSLALAGGKQETQYF. The CDR3 DNA is TGTGCCAGCAGCTTAGCTCTAGCGGGGGGGAAGCAAGAGACCCAGTACTTC.

The chain couples TRBV19 to TRBJ2-1; D gene uncertain. Germline CDR1 LNHDA, CDR2 SQIVND (reference sequence). Trimming shortened V by 5 bases and J by 8 bases, and 16 bases separated the two germline ends. The CDR3 totals 14 residues. Here the CDR3 reads CASSPSLQIHEQFF. CDR3 in DNA: TGTGCCAGTAGTCCCTCATTGCAGATCCATGAGCAGTTCTTC.

The rearrangement uses TRBV24-1 and TRBJ1-1, with 11 nucleotides matching TRBD1. Losses at the gene ends were 1 base for V and 2 bases for J; bases not matched to a gene: 20. CDR1 is KGHDR and CDR2 is SFDVKD in the germline V gene. The CDR3 runs 22 residues. Here the CDR3 reads CATSDFLSRDRGKETTNTEAFF. For the CDR3, the DNA is TGTGCCACCAGTGATTTCCTATCCCGGGACAGGGGGAAGGAGACCACAAACACTGAAGCTTTCTTT.

The chain carries TRBV3-1 (or the pseudogene TRBV3-2) and TRBJ2-3; the D gene is possibly TRBD2 (5 bases). V lost 3 bases, J lost 7 bases, and 17 bases lay in between. Germline V gene lookup returns CDR1 LGHDT and CDR2 YNNKEL (reference sequence). The CDR3 totals 15 residues. CDR3 coding DNA: TGTGCCAGCAGCCAGGACGGACTTTCCTCAAATACGCAGTATTTT. Its translation is CASSQDGLSSNTQYF.

V and J are TRBV19 and TRBJ1-1, with 7 bases lining up with TRBD1. The ends lost 4 bases at V and 3 bases at J; junction bases unmatched: 11. The germline CDR1 and CDR2 sequences are LNHDA and SQIVND (reference sequence). The CDR3 loop spans 16 amino acids. The CDR3 sequence: CASSRQGVGVDTEAFF. The CDR3 nucleotides read TGTGCCAGTAGTAGACAGGGAGTAGGGGTGGACACTGAAGCTTTCTTT.

The V gene is TRBV7-2, the J gene TRBJ2-3, with a weak D call TRBD2 (6 bases). This CDR3 has 15 residues. Trimming cost V 2 bases and J 1 base, with 10 bases left between them. Germline values: CDR1 SGHTA, CDR2 FQGNSA. This CDR3 is CASSLNRRGTDTQYF. In DNA form, the CDR3 reads TGTGCCAGCAGCTTAAACAGGAGGGGCACAGATACGCAGTATTTT.

The chain uses TRBV4-1 and TRBJ2-7; 8 nucleotides match TRBD1. The CDR3 loop spans 17 amino acids. The trim removed 0 bases at V and 4 bases at J, leaving 11 bases unmatched. Germline lookup yields CDR1 MGHRA and CDR2 YSYEKL. The CDR3 reads CASSQDGGTGGGYEQYF. The CDR3 DNA reads as TGCGCCAGCAGCCAAGACGGGGGCACAGGGGGAGGTTACGAGCAGTACTTC.

V and J are TRBV30 and TRBJ1-2; tentatively, D is TRBD1 (5 bases). The CDR3 totals 13 residues. Germline CDR1 and CDR2: GTSNPN and SVGIG (reference sequence). V was pared by 3 bases and J by 1 base, with 9 bases between. CDR3 in DNA: TGTGCCTGGAGCCGACAGAGTAACTATGGCTACACCTTC. Protein sequence: CAWSRQSNYGYTF.

This sequence joins TRBV7-9 and TRBJ1-1, with a weak D call TRBD1 (6 bases). CDR1 is SEHNR, CDR2 FQNEAQ, per germline (reference sequence). Trimming removed 3 bases from V and 0 bases from J, with 14 bases in between. This CDR3 has 16 amino acids. DNA of the CDR3: TGTGCCAGCAGCTTGAGCGGGGGGCAGTTGAACACTGAAGCTTTCTTT. Protein product: CASSLSGGQLNTEAFF.

The chain couples TRBV7-8 to TRBJ1-4; possible D gene TRBD1, 5 bases. This CDR3 is built from 16 residues. Trimming shortened V by 5 bases and J by 3 bases, and 16 bases separated the two germline ends. The V gene's germline CDR1 is SGHVS and CDR2 FQNEAQ. The CDR3 region is CASSPQGVGANEKLFF. The CDR3 coding sequence is TGTGCCAGCAGCCCGCAAGGGGTAGGAGCTAATGAAAAACTGTTTTTT.